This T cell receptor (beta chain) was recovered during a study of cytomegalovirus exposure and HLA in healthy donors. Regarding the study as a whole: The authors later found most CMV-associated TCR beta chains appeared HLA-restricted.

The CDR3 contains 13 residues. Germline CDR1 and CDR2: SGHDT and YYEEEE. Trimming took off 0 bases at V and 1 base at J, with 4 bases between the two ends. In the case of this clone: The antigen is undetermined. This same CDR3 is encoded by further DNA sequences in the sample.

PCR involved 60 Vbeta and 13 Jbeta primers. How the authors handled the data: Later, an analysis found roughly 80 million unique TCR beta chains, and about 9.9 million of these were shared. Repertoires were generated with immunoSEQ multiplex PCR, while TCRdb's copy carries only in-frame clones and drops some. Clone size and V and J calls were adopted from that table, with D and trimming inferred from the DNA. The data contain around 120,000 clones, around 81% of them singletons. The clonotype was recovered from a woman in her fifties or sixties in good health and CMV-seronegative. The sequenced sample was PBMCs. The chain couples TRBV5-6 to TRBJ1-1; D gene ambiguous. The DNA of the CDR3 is TGTGCCAGCAGCTTGGCGGGGAACACTGAAGCTTTCTTT. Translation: CASSLAGNTEAFF.